The entry below describes one TCR beta chain. Its antigen is currently not known. No qualities accompany the bases; no much larger clone lies one base away. The immunoSEQ Assay, a bias-controlled multiplex PCR, was used to amplify TCRbeta CDR3 regions from genomic DNA. In the paper's pipeline: The number of nucleated cells in each sample was estimated by amplification of reference gene primers within the assay. Sequence reads were collapsed and filtered to measure the absolute abundance of every unique TCRbeta CDR3 rearrangement. For each sample, productive Simpson clonality was calculated as the square root of Simpson's diversity index across productive rearrangements. The table was pulled from immuneACCESS by TCRdb, which kept in-frame rearrangements only. Such tables lose some clones; where checked, under half of the loss comes from unresolved V genes, and the rest has no known cause. V and J calls and clone size follow that table, whereas D and trimming were derived from the DNA. This sample gives some 170,000 clones in total; about 88% of them show up just once. The top ten constitute roughly 18% of the sample.

Each collaborating institution followed its own protocols to collect whole blood in K2EDTA tubes. For TCRbeta analysis, collaborators shipped samples as frozen whole blood, isolated PBMCs, or DNA extracted from either of those sample types. This sample is drawn from a study of blood T cell repertoires in COVID-19 (dated by TCRdb to about 2020). Background for the entire study: Samples from collaborators originated in the United States, Italy and Spain and spanned both the acute and convalescent phases of COVID-19. Where available, HLA class I and class II types were obtained from metadata supplied by the sample provider rather than from assay-based typing. The material from the prospective study consisted of cDNA or gDNA derived from T cells, B-cell-depleted T cells, or PBMCs. Sample metadata almost always included a de-identified subject ID, COVID-19 status, age in years and sex. The dataset comprised deeply sampled blood TCRbeta repertoires from subjects exposed to, actively infected with, or recovered from COVID-19. Samples were obtained from the ongoing ImmuneRACE study (first 160 participants) and from roughly 1,300 subjects provided by 6 global collaborators. The repertoires were released in a freely available public database intended as a resource for research on the immune response to SARS-CoV-2. The research as a whole found: The amount of clinical and demographic metadata varied by source and participant and was provided uncurated.

For CDR1 and CDR2, the germline V gene lists SNHLY and FYNNEI. Including cysteine and phenylalanine, the CDR3 has 15 amino acids. Kept here is only the CDR3 DNA, which spans 45 bases and is read in frame from base 1. After removal of 5 bases from V and 6 bases from J, the junction retains 9 bases not matched to a gene. The chain is made from TRBV2 and TRBJ2-3; a stretch of 9 junction bases matches TRBD2. This sequence was found in a woman of 80 years or more with acute or convalescent COVID-19. Sequencing was performed on peripheral blood. The CDR3 amino acid sequence is: CASSTLAGYFDTQYF. In nucleotides, the sequence is TGTGCCAGCAGTACGCTAGCGGGGTATTTTGATACGCAGTATTTT.